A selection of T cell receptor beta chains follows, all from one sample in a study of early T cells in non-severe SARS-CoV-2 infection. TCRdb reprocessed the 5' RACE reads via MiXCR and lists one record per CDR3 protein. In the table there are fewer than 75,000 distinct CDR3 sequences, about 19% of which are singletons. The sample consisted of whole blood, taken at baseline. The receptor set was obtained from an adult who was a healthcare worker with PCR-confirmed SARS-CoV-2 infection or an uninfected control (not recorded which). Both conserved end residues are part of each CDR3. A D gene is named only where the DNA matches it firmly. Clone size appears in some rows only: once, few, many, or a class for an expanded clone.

TGTGCCAGCAGCCGACAGGTTGGCGAAAAACTGTTTTTT CASSRQVGEKLFF NA NA TRBJ1-4 TRBV5-4
TGCGCCAGCAGCTTGGGATACGAGGGAAAACTGTTTTTT CASSLGYEGKLFF NA many TRBJ1-4 TRBV5-1
TGCGCCAGCAGCACCGGGACTTCTGGACAGTACTTC CASSTGTSGQYF NA many TRBJ2-7 TRBV5-1
TGTGCCAGCAGCTTAGCGTTAGCCTACGAGCAGTACTTC CASSLALAYEQYF NA NA TRBJ2-7 TRBV7-9
TGTGCCAGCAGCACTACACCCGGGACAGGGAGTAATTCACCCCTCCACTTT CASSTTPGTGSNSPLHF TRBD1 NA TRBJ1-6 TRBV3-1
TGTGCCAGCAGTTACTCGATTTACGAGCAGTACTTC CASSYSIYEQYF NA NA TRBJ2-7 TRBV6-6
TGTGCCAGCTCACGAAGCGGACAAAATGAAAAACTGTTTTTT CASSRSGQNEKLFF NA NA TRBJ1-4 TRBV18
TGTGCCAGCAGTCGTCCACAGGGTACCTATAATTCACCCCTCCACTTT CASSRPQGTYNSPLHF NA NA TRBJ1-6 TRBV6-6
TGTGCCCCCAGGCCGGGCTACACCTTC CAPRPGYTF NA NA TRBJ1-2 TRBV6-1
TGCAGCGTTGAGGGAGGGGTTGGGACTGAAGCTTTCTTT CSVEGGVGTEAFF NA NA TRBJ1-1 TRBV29-1
TGCGCCAGCAGCGAGGGGCCCATGAACACTGAAGCTTTCTTT CASSEGPMNTEAFF NA NA TRBJ1-1 TRBV5-1
TGTGCCAGCAGAGGGGATACTAGCCGGGTCGGCGAGCAGTACTTC CASRGDTSRVGEQYF NA few TRBJ2-7 TRBV5-4
TGCGCCAGCAGCTTGGATGTTAGCAGCTCCGGGGAGCTGTTTTTT CASSLDVSSSGELFF NA few TRBJ2-2 TRBV5-1
TGTGCCATCAGTGAGAATAGGTATGAGCAGTACTTC CAISENRYEQYF NA NA TRBJ2-7 TRBV10-3
TGTGCCTGGAGTGAAAGGGATACGCAGTATTTT CAWSERDTQYF NA NA TRBJ2-3 TRBV30
TGTGCCAGCAGCGGAGGGACAGGGCCGCAGGATACGCAGTATTTT CASSGGTGPQDTQYF TRBD1 NA TRBJ2-3 TRBV7-7
TGTGCCAGCAGTGGCAGCCGGGACAGGGGGTATGGCTACACCTTC CASSGSRDRGYGYTF TRBD1 few TRBJ1-2 TRBV6-1
TGTGCCAGCAGGGACTTCACCGGGGAGCTGTTTTTT CASRDFTGELFF NA few TRBJ2-2 TRBV2
TGTGCCAGCAGCGTAGCGGGGGTGGCAGATACGCAGTATTTT CASSVAGVADTQYF TRBD2 many TRBJ2-3 TRBV7-9
TGTGCCAGCGGTAGCAATCAGCCCCAGCATTTT CASGSNQPQHF NA NA TRBJ1-5 TRBV12-3/TRBV12-4
TGTGCCAGCAGGCCTGGGACAGACTATGGCTACACCTTC CASRPGTDYGYTF TRBD1 many TRBJ1-2 TRBV12-3/TRBV12-4
TGTGCCAGCAGCTTAGCGGGGGGGTCAGATACGCAGTATTTT CASSLAGGSDTQYF TRBD2 few TRBJ2-3 TRBV7-6
TGCAGCGTCACCCCTAGCGTCCCAGAGACCCAGTACTTC CSVTPSVPETQYF NA NA TRBJ2-5 TRBV29-1
TGCAGCGGCATACCGGGGACAGGAGGCGAGCAGTACTTC CSGIPGTGGEQYF TRBD1 NA TRBJ2-7 TRBV29-1